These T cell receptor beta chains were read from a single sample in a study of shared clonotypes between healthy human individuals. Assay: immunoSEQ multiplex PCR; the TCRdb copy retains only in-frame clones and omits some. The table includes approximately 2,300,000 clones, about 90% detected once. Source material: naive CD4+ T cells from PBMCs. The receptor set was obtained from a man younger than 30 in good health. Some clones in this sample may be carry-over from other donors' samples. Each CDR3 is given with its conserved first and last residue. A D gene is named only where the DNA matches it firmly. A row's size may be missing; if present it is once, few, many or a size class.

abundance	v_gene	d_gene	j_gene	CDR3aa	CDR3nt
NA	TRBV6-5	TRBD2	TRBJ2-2	CASSPGLAVLRELFF	TGTGCCAGCTCACCGGGACTAGCGGTGCTCCGGGAGCTGTTTTTT
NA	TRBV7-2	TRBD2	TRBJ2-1	CASSPGLAGTYNEQFF	TGTGCCAGCAGCCCGGGACTAGCGGGAACATACAATGAGCAGTTCTTC
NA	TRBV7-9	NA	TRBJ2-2	CASSLGQSRELFF	TGTGCCAGCAGCTTAGGACAGAGCAGGGAGCTGTTTTTT
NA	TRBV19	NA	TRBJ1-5	CASTPGRDSIQAQPQHF	TGTGCCAGTACCCCCGGCCGGGACTCCATACAGGCTCAGCCCCAGCATTTT
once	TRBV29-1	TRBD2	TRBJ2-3	CSVVASGRVPDTQYF	TGCAGCGTTGTGGCTAGCGGGAGGGTGCCAGATACGCAGTATTTT
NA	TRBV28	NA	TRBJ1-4	CASSSFGRATNEKLFF	TGTGCCAGCAGTTCCTTCGGGCGGGCAACTAATGAAAAACTGTTTTTT
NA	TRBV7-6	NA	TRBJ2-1	CASSPRQPGEDNEQFF	TGTGCCAGCAGCCCCCGCCAGCCGGGAGAGGATAATGAGCAGTTCTTC
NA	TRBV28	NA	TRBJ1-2	CASNQLNYGYTF	TGTGCCAGCAATCAGCTTAACTATGGCTACACCTTC
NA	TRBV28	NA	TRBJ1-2	CASSLGDYGYTF	TGTGCCAGCAGTTTAGGAGACTATGGCTACACCTTC
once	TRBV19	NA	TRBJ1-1	CASRTWGDTEAFF	TGTGCCAGTAGAACGTGGGGGGACACTGAAGCTTTCTTT
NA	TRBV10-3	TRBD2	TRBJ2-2	CAIRLAANTGELFF	TGTGCCATCAGACTAGCGGCGAACACCGGGGAGCTGTTTTTT
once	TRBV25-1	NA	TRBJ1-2	CASSEQGTNYGYTF	TGTGCCAGCAGTGAACAGGGAACTAACTATGGCTACACCTTC
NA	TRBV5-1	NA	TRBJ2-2	CASSLRSSANTGELFF	TGCGCCAGCAGCTTGAGAAGCAGCGCGAACACCGGGGAGCTGTTTTTT
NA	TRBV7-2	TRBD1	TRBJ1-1	CASSLYGDRGRRAFF	TGTGCCAGCAGCTTATATGGGGACAGGGGGCGAAGAGCTTTCTTT
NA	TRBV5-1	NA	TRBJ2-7	CASIHPASYEQYF	TGCGCCAGCATTCACCCGGCCTCCTACGAGCAGTACTTC
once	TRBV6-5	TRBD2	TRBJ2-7	CASSYSLAGDFEQYF	TGTGCCAGCAGTTATTCCCTAGCGGGAGATTTCGAGCAGTACTTC
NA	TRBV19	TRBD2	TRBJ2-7	CASSTWGASNQGTSGSYEQYF	TGTGCCAGTAGTACCTGGGGGGCGTCAAACCAAGGGACTAGCGGCTCCTACGAGCAGTACTTC
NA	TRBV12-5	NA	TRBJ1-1	CASGLGRQQKAFF	TGTGCTAGTGGTTTGGGTCGGCAGCAGAAAGCTTTCTTT
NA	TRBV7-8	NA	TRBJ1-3	CASSTSLNTIYF	TGTGCCAGCAGTACATCCCTGAACACCATATATTTT
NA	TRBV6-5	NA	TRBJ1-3	CASSYSQPGDTIYF	TGTGCCAGCAGTTATAGCCAGCCTGGAGACACCATATATTTT
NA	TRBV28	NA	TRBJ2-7	CATAGSYLDEQYF	TGTGCCACCGCAGGGTCCTACCTAGACGAGCAGTACTTC
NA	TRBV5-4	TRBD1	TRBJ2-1	CASSSGTGDYNEQFF	TGTGCCAGCAGCTCCGGGACAGGAGACTACAATGAGCAGTTCTTC